The present T cell receptor beta chain was sequenced within a study of T cell changes during pregnancy in multiple sclerosis. Profiling relied on immunoSEQ multiplex PCR, and the TCRdb table lists in-frame clones only, not all of them. Of some 80,000 clones listed, around 92% were seen once; the top ten hold under 1.5%. Deletions cut 0 bases from V and 3 bases from J, with 19 bases between. This CDR3 has 17 amino acids. The chain employs TRBV5-3 and TRBJ2-7, with a weak D call TRBD1 (5 bases). TRBV5-3 qualifies as an ORF whose function is uncertain. The specimen comprised peripheral blood, sampled before pregnancy. The sequence was obtained from a female donor with multiple sclerosis, enrolled in a pregnancy study. CDR3 amino acids: CARSLVLRTRPNYEQYF. The CDR3 DNA reads TGTGCCAGAAGCTTGGTCCTCAGGACAAGGCCGAACTACGAGCAGTACTTC.